This T cell receptor (beta chain) comes out of a study of CXCR3-negative and CXCR3-positive naive CD8 T cells. Background on the study: The TRB read total, about 130 million, broke down to about 1.5 +/- 0.3 million reads per library. General observations from the study: For CXCR3-positive naive cells, TRB CDR3s were more hydrophobic than those of CXCR3-negative naive cells. TRBV-TRBJ usage was alike in naive CXCR3-negative and CXCR3-positive cells but differed in memory cells.

Every CD8+ subset sample held approximately 320,000 flow-sorted cells, done in triplicate. The TRB libraries of cDNA were built by UMI-labeled 5' RACE. TCRdb reanalyzed the 5' RACE reads and collapses them to one entry per CDR3 protein, without DNA. The sample table sets out over 95,000 distinct CDR3 sequences. Remarks on this clonotype: The antigen remains undetermined.

This TCR came from a human donor in good health. Some clones in this sample may be carry-over from other donors' samples. The sample comprised naive CXCR3+ CD8+ T cells from blood. As for subset: CD45RO-CCR7+CD27+CD95- naive CD8+ T cells expressing CXCR3 (TNR3+).

CDR3 sequence: CAWSVQGSGEQYF. V is TRBV30 and J is TRBJ2-7. The length of the CDR3 is 13 residues. Germline V gene lookup returns CDR1 GTSNPN and CDR2 SVGIG (reference sequence).